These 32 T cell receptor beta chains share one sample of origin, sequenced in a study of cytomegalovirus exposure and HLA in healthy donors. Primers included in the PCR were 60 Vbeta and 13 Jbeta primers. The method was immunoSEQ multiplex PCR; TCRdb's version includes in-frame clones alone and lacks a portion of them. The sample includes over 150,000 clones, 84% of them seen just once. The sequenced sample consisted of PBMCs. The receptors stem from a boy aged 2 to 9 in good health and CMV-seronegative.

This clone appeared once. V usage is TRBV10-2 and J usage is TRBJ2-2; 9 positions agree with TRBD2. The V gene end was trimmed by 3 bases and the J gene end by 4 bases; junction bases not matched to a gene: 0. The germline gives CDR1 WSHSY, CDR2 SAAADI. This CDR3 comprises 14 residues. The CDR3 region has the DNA TGCGCCAGCAGTGAAGCGGGAGGCACCGGGGAGCTGTTTTTT. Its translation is CASSEAGGTGELFF.

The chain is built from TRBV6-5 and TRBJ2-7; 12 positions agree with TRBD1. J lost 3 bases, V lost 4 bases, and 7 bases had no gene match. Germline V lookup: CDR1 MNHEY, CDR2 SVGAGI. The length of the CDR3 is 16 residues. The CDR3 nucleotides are TGTGCCAGCAGTTTATTGGGACAGGGGGCCTACTACGAGCAGTACTTC. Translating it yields CASSLLGQGAYYEQYF.

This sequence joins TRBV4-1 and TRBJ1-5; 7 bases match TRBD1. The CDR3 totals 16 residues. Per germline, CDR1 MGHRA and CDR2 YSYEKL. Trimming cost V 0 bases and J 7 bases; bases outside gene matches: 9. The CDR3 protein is CASSQDPATGRQPQHF. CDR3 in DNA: TGCGCCAGCAGCCAAGATCCGGCGACAGGGCGGCAGCCCCAGCATTTT.

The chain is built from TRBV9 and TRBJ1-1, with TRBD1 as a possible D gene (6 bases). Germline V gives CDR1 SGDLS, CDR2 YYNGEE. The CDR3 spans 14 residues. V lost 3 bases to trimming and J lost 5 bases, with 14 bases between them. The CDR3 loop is CASSEGDGWTEAFF. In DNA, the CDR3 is TGTGCCAGCAGCGAGGGGGACGGGTGGACTGAAGCTTTCTTT.

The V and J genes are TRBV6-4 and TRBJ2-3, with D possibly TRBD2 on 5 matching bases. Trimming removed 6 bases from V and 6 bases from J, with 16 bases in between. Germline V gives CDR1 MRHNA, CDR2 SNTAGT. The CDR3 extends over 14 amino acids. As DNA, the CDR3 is TGTGCCAGCAGGAGGGTGACCTATTTTGATACGCAGTATTTT. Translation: CASRRVTYFDTQYF.

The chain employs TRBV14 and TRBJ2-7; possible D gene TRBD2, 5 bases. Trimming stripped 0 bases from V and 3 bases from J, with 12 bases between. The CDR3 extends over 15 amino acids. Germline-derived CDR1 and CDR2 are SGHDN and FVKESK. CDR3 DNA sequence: TGTGCCAGCAGCCAAGAACCGGGGTTGGACTACGAGCAGTACTTC. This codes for CASSQEPGLDYEQYF.

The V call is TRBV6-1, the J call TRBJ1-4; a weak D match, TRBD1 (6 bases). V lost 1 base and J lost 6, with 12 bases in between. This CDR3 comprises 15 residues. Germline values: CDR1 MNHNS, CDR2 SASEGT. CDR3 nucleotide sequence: TGTGCCAGCAGTGAAGGGGCAGGGGTAGATGAAAAACTGTTTTTT. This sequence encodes CASSEGAGVDEKLFF.

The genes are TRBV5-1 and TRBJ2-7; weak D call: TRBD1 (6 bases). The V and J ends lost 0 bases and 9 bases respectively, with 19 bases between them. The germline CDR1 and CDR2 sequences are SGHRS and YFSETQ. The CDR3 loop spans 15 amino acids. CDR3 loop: CASSLADSGVGGQYF. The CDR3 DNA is TGCGCCAGCAGCTTGGCAGATTCAGGGGTAGGCGGGCAGTACTTC.

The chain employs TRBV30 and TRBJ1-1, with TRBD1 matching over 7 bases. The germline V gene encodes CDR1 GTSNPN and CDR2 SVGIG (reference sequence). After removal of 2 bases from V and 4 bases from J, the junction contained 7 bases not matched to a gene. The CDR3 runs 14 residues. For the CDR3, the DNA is TGTGCCTGGAGTTATGGGCAGGGGGTCACTGAAGCTTTCTTT. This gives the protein CAWSYGQGVTEAFF.

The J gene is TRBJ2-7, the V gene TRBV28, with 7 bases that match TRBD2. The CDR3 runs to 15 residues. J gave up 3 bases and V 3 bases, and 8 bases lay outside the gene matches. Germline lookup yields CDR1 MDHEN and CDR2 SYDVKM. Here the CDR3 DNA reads TGTGCCAGCAGTTTTACGGGAGGCACTGGCTACGAGCAGTACTTC. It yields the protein CASSFTGGTGYEQYF.

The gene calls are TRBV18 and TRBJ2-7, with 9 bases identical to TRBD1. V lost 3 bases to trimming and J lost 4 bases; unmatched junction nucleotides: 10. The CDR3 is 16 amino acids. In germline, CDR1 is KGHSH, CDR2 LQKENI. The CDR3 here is CASSPLPGTGKYEQYF. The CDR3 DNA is TGTGCCAGCTCACCCCTCCCCGGGACAGGGAAGTACGAGCAGTACTTC.

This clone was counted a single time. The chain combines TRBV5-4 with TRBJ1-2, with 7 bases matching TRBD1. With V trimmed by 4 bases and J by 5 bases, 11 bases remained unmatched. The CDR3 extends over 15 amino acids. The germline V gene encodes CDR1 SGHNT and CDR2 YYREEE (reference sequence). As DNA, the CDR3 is TGTGCCAGCAGCCTGTGGGACAGTAAGGTTTATGGCTACACCTTC. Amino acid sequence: CASSLWDSKVYGYTF.

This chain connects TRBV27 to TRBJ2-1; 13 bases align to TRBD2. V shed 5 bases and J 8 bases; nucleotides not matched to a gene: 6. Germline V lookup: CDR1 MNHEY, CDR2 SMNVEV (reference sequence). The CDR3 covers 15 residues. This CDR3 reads CASSLGLAGVYEQFF. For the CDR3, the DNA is TGTGCCAGCAGTCTCGGACTAGCGGGAGTTTATGAGCAGTTCTTC.

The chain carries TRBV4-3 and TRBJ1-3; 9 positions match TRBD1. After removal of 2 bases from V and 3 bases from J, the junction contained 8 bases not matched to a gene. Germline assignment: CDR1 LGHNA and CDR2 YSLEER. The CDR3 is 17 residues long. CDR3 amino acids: CASSQQQTGGDGNTIYF. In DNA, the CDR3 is TGCGCCAGCAGCCAACAACAGACAGGGGGTGATGGAAACACCATATATTTT.

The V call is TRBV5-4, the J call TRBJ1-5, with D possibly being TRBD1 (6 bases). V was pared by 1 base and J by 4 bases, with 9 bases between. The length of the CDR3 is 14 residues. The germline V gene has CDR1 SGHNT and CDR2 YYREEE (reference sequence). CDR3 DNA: TGTGCCAGCAGCTTGACAGGGTTAAATCAGCCCCAGCATTTT. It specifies CASSLTGLNQPQHF.

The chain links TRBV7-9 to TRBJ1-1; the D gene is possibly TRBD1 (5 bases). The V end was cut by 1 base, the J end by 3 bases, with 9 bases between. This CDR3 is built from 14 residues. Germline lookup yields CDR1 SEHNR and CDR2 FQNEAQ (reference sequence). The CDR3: CASSLDGGDTEAFF. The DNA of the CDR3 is TGTGCCAGCAGCTTAGACGGGGGAGACACTGAAGCTTTCTTT.

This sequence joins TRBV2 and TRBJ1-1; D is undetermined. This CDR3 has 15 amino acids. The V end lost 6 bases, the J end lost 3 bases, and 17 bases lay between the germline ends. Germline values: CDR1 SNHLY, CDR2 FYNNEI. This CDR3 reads CASSTPGGPDTEAFF. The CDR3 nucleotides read TGTGCCAGCAGCACCCCTGGAGGGCCTGACACTGAAGCTTTCTTT.

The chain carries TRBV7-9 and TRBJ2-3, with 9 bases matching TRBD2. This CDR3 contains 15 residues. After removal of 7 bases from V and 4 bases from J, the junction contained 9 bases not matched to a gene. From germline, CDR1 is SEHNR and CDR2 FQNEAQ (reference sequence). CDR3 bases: TGTGCCAGCACTGATAGCGGGAGTCGTCCAGATACGCAGTATTTT. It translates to CASTDSGSRPDTQYF. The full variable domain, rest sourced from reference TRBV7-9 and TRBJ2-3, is DTGVSQNPRHKITKRGQNVTFRCDPISEHNRLYWYRQTLGQGPEFLTYFQNEAQLEKSRLLSDRFSAERPKGSFSTLEIQRTEQGDSAMYLCASTDSGSRPDTQYFGPGTRLTVL.

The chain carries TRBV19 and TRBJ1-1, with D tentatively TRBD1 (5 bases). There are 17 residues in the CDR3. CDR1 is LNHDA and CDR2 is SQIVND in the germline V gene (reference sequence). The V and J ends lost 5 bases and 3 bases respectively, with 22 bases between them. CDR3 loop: CASSHRDFSVRDTEAFF. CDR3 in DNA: TGTGCCAGTAGTCATCGGGACTTCAGTGTACGGGACACTGAAGCTTTCTTT. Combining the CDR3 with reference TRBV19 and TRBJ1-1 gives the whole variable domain DGGITQSPKYLFRKEGQNVTLSCEQNLNHDAMYWYRQDPGQGLRLIYYSQIVNDFQKGDIAEGYSVSREKKESFPLTVTSAQKNPTAFYLCASSHRDFSVRDTEAFFGQGTRLTVV.

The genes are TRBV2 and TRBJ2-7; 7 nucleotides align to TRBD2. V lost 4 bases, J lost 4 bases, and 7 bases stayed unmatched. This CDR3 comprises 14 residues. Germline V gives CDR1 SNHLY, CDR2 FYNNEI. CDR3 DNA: TGTGCCAGCAGTGTTTTTCTAGCGGAATACGAGCAGTACTTC. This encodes CASSVFLAEYEQYF.

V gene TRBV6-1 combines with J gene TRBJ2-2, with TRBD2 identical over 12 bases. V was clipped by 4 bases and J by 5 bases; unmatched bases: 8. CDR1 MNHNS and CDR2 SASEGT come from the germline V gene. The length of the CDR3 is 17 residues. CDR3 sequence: CASSALWTSGVTGELFF. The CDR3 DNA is TGTGCCAGCAGTGCACTCTGGACTAGCGGGGTAACCGGGGAGCTGTTTTTT.

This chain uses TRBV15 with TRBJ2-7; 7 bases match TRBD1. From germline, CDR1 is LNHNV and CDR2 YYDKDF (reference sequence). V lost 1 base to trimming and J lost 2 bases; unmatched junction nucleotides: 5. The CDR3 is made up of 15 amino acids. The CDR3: CATSRAQGTAYEQYF. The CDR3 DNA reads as TGTGCCACCAGCAGAGCCCAAGGGACAGCCTACGAGCAGTACTTC.

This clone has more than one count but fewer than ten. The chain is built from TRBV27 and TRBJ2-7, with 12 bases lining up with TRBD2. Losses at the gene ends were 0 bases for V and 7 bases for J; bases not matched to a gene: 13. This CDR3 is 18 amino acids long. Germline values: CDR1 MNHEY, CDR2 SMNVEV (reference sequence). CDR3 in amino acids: CASSLSVASGRARGEQYF. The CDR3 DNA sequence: TGTGCCAGCAGTTTATCTGTGGCTAGCGGGAGGGCCAGAGGGGAGCAGTACTTC.

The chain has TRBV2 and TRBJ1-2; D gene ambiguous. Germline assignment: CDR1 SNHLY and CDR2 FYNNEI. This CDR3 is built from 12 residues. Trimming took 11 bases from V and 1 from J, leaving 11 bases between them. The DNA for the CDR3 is TGTGCCTCCTCCGGGAGTAACTATGGCTACACCTTC. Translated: CASSGSNYGYTF.

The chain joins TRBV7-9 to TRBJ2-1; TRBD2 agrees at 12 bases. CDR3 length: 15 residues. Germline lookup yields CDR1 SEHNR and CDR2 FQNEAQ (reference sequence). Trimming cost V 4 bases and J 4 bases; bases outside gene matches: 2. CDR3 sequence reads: CASSSGLAGYNEQFF. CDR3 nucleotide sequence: TGTGCCAGCAGCTCGGGACTAGCGGGTTACAATGAGCAGTTCTTC. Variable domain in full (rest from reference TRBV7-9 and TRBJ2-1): DTGVSQNPRHKITKRGQNVTFRCDPISEHNRLYWYRQTLGQGPEFLTYFQNEAQLEKSRLLSDRFSAERPKGSFSTLEIQRTEQGDSAMYLCASSSGLAGYNEQFFGPGTRLTVL.

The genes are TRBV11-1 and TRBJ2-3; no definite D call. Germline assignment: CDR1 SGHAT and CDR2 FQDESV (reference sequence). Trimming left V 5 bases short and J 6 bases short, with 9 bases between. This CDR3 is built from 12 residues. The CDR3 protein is CASSPVLDTQYF. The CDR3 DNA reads TGTGCCAGCAGCCCAGTTTTGGATACGCAGTATTTT.

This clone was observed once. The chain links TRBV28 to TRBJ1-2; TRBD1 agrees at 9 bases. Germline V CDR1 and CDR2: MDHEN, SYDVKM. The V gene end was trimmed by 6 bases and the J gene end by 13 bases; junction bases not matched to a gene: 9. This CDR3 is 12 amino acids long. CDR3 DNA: TGTGCCAGCAGCTTAGGGACAGGGCCTCGCACCTTC. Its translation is CASSLGTGPRTF.

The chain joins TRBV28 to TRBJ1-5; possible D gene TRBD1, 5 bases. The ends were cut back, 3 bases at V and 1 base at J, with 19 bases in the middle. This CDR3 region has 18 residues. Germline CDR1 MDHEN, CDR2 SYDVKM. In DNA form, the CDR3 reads TGTGCCAGCAGTTTGTGGCAGGGAAGTTTTCGAAGCAATCAGCCCCAGCATTTT. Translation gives CASSLWQGSFRSNQPQHF.

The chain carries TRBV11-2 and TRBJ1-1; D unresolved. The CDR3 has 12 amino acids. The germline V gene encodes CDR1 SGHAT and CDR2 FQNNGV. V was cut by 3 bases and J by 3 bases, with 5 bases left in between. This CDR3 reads CASSFVDTEAFF. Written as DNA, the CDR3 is TGTGCCAGCAGCTTTGTAGACACTGAAGCTTTCTTT.

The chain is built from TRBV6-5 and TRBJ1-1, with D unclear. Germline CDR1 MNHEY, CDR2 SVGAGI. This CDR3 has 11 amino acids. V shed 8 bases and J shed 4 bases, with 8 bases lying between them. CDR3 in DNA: TGTGCCAGCTCTCGGAGCACTGAAGCTTTCTTT. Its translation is CASSRSTEAFF.

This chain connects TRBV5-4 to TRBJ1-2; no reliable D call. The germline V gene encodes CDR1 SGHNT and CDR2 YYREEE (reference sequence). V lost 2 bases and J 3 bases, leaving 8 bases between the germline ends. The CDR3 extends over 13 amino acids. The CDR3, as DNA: TGTGCCAGCAGCTTTGAAGCTCACTATGGCTACACCTTC. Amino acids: CASSFEAHYGYTF. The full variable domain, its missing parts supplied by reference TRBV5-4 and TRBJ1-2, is ETGVTQSPTHLIKTRGQQVTLRCSSQSGHNTVSWYQQALGQGPQFIFQYYREEENGRGNFPPRFSGLQFPNYSSELNVNALELDDSALYLCASSFEAHYGYTFGSGTRLTVV.

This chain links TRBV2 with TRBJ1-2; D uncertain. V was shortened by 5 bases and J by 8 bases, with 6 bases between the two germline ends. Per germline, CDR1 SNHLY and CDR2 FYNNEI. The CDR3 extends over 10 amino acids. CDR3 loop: CASSREGYTF. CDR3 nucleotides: TGTGCCAGCAGTCGGGAGGGCTACACCTTC.